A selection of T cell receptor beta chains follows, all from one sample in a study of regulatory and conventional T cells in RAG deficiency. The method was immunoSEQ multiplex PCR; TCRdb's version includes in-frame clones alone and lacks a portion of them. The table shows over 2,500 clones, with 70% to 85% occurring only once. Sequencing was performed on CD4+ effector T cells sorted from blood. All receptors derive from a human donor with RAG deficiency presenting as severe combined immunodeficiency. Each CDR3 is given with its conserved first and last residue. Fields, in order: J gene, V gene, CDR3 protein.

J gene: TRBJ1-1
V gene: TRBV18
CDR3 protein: CASSPRLKDRVRTEAFF

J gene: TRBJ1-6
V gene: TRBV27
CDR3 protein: CASSPHSYNSPLHF

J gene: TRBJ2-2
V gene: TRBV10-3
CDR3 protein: CATTADRDIGELFF

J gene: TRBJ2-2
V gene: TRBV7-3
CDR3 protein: CASARPNTGELFF

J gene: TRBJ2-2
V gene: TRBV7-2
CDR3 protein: CASSSVILGNTGELFF

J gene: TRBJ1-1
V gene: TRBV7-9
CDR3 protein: CASRPWTGNTEAFF

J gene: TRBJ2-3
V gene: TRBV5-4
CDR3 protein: CASSWTSGSPDTQYF

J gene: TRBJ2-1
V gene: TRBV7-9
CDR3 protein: CASSFGGNNEQFF

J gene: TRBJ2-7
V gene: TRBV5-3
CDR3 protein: CASSFYRTTYEQYF

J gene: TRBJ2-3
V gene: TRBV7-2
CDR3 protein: CASSLGTQYF

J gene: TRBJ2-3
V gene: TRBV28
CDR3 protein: CASSLSPSGTDTQYF

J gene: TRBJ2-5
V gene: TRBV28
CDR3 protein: CASSLKRPGTQYF

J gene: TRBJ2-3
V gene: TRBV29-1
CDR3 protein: CSVENRGTDTQYF

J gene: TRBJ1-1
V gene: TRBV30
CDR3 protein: CAWRGLALGGGYTEAFF

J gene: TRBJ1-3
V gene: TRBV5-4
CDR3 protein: CASSRDGGSGNTIYF

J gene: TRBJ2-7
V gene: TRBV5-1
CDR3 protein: CASSLAPRGYEQYF

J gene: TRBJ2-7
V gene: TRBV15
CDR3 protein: CATSRDKRYEQYF

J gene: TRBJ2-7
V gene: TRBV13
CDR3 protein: CASSSWESYEQYF

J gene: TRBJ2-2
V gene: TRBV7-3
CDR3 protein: CASSLSLNTGELFF

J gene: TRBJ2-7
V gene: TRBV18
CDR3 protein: CASSPARSTGNGYF

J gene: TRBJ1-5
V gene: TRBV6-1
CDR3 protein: CASRREKNSNQPQHF

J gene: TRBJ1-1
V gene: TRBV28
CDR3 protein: CASSLVHRLMNTEAFF

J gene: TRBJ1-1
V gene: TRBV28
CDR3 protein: CARGWEGDTEAFF

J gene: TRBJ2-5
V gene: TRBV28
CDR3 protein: CASSWRGWETQYF

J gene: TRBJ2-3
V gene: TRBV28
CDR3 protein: CASAGRDRRTDTQYF

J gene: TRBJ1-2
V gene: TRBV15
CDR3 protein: CATSRDGGHYGYTF

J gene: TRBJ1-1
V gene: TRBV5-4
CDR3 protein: CASSEQGPNTEAFF

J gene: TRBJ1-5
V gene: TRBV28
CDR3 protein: CASSSYDRANQPQHF

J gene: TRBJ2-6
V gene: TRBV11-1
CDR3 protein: CASSLVLGGTGANVLTF

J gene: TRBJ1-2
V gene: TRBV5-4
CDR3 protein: CASSSRRSGARLYGYTF

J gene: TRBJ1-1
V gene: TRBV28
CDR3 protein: CASGRYTEAFF

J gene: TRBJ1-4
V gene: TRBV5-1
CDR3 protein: CASSLDATNEKLFF

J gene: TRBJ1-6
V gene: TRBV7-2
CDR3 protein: CASRPLRYNSPLHF

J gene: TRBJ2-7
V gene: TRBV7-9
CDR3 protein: CASSSRGPFAHEQYF

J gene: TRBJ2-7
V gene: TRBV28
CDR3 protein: CASSRALIRQYF

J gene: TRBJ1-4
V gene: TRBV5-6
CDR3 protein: CASRPWGLPGEKLFF

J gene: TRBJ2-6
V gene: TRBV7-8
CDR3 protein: CASSLGGIGGANVLTF

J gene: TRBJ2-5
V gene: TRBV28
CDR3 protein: CASKGLRGQGDWETQYF

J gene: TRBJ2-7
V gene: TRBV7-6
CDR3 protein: CASSFGPTYEQYF

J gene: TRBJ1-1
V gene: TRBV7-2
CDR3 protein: CASSHGPNTEAFF

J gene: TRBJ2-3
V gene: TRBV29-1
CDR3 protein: CSVTLASVRQYF

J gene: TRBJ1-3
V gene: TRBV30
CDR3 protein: CAWSVNGNTIYF

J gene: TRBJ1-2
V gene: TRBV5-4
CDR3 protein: CASSSVTLGYTF

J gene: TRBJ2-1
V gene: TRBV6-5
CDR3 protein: CASSSSFGEQFF

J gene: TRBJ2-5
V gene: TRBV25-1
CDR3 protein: CASSELDHKETQYF

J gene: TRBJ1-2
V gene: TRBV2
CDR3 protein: CASQAGQNYGYTF

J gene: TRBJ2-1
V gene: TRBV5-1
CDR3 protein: CASSLQATSGGDNEQFF

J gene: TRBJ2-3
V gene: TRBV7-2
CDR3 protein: CASSYVADPSTDTQYF